Given below is one TCR beta chain in context. This record comes from a study of CD8+ T cells in alopecia areata. TCR sequencing used cDNA made by reverse transcription of extracted RNA. Libraries were prepared by immunoSEQ multiplex PCR; TCRdb keeps only in-frame clonotypes and omits some of them. This sample has about 120,000 clones, with less than 70% found just once. CDR1 and CDR2 (germline): MNHNS, SASEGT. The CDR3 contains 13 residues. The J segment lost 3 bases and the V segment lost 7 bases, leaving 4 bases of the junction unmatched. Material: CD4+ T cells sorted from blood. The TCR originated in a human donor in good health. V is TRBV6-1 and J is TRBJ2-3, with 7 positions matching TRBD1. The CDR3 region has the DNA TGTGCCAGCAACAGACAGGGTACAGATACGCAGTATTTT. This translates into CASNRQGTDTQYF.